This TCR beta chain was recorded in a study of blood T cells in healthy people across ages. General observations from the study: The fall in TCR beta diversity per million T cells was roughly linear with age.

The table lists this clonotype with many counts. The target antigen is unknown. A sample-barcoded 5' primer and a J-beta primer mix were used in a second PCR of about 7 to 12 cycles. Each cDNA molecule was tagged by a template-switch adaptor that had 12 random nucleotides. TCRdb used MiXCR to reprocess the 5' RACE reads, holding one entry per CDR3 protein. The data show over a million distinct CDR3 sequences, about 40% seen once. This CDR3 has 15 residues. J lost 5 bases, V lost 3 bases, and 7 bases had no gene match. Germline V gives CDR1 SGHRS, CDR2 YFSETQ. The receptor was isolated from a woman aged 18-35 years in good health. The sample taken for sequencing was blood. The J gene is TRBJ1-5, the V gene TRBV5-1, with TRBD1 identical over 8 bases. The CDR3 DNA reads TGCGCCAGCAGCTCTGGGACAGGAGGAGATCAGCCCCAGCATTTT. Translated: CASSSGTGGDQPQHF.